This TCR beta chain came from a study of blood T cell repertoires in COVID-19. Study context: PBMCs, B-cell-depleted T cells, or T cells provided the cDNA or gDNA that made up the material.

In the authors' workflow: For nucleated cells, counts were estimated from reference gene primer amplification. The repertoire was sequenced with immunoSEQ multiplex PCR; TCRdb's copy has only in-frame clones and lacks some. Clone size and the V and J calls come from that table; the DNA yielded D and trimming. The table has around 310,000 clones, 85% to 90% seen once; the top ten hold under 1.1%. The J segment lost 4 bases and the V segment lost 0 bases, leaving 6 bases of the junction unmatched. Germline V gene sequence: CDR1 SGHNT, CDR2 YYREEE (reference sequence). The CDR3 length is 16 residues. This receptor was identified in a woman in her forties with COVID-19, enrolled during active disease. The chain carries TRBV5-4 and TRBJ1-5, with TRBD1 matching over 8 bases. The specimen sequenced was peripheral blood. CDR3 nucleotide sequence: TGTGCCAGCAGCTTGGCCGGGACAGGAAAAAATCAGCCCCAGCATTTT. It translates to CASSLAGTGKNQPQHF.